This paragraph reports one T cell receptor (beta chain). No antigen is known for it. Both iRepertoire HTBI primers and Arm-PCR of CDR3 regions were used to build the TCR beta libraries. TCRdb reprocessed the multiplex PCR reads with MiXCR, giving one entry per CDR3 protein. The sample records 310,000 or so distinct CDR3 sequences, roughly 21% being singletons. These data originate in a study of regulatory T cells in long-lasting Graves disease. Study-wide results and caveats: Public clonotype sharing was higher in persistent than newly diagnosed patients.

V dropped 8 bases and J dropped 3 bases, with 19 bases sitting between them. This CDR3 has 15 residues. In germline, CDR1 is MNHNS, CDR2 SASEGT. Stated time point: persistent/refractory GD, antithyroid drugs over 5 years with positive TRAb. After RNA was extracted from PBMCs, the TCR library was made from it. This specimen consisted of peripheral blood mononuclear cells (PBMCs), obtained when the disease was refractory, from a patient treated with antithyroid drugs. The rearrangement links TRBV6-1 to TRBJ1-1; D not resolved. This clonotype originated in a female donor with Graves disease. In DNA, the CDR3 is TGTGCCAGCCCTAAGAGTGCATCTCGGGACACTGAAGCTTTCTTT. As protein: CASPKSASRDTEAFF.